Below, one TCR beta chain is given with its context. No cognate antigen has been identified for it. Per-base qualities were not stored, and no clone one base away is much larger. In the prospective study, participants were about 18 to 100 years old, resided in about two dozen geographic areas of the United States, and were enrolled through a virtual design. Cohort assignment in the prospective study relied on participant-reported clinical history from a screening survey and a study questionnaire. Exposed participants were defined as having been in contact with someone with a PCR-confirmed or clinician-diagnosed COVID-19 case within 2 weeks of study entry. Mobile phlebotomists in the prospective study collected whole blood, serum and a nasopharyngeal or oropharyngeal swab from every participant. Additional blood draws and questionnaires over an approximately two-month period could optionally be provided by prospective study participants. Prospective study blood samples were shipped either frozen or at room temperature before DNA extraction.

This sample stems from a study of blood T cell repertoires in COVID-19 (dated by TCRdb to the early 2020s). Regarding the study in general: Samples from collaborators originated in the United States, Italy and Spain and spanned both the acute and convalescent phases of COVID-19. The samples were drawn from the first 160 participants of the ongoing ImmuneRACE study and from about 1,200 subjects provided by 6 global collaborators. Where available, HLA class I and class II types were obtained from metadata supplied by the sample provider rather than from assay-based typing. Subjects who had been exposed to COVID-19, were actively infected with it, or had recovered from it provided the deeply sampled blood TCRbeta repertoires that made up the dataset. The repertoires were made available in a free public database intended to serve as a resource for research on the immune response to SARS-CoV-2. The material from the prospective study consisted of cDNA or gDNA derived from T cells, B-cell-depleted T cells, or PBMCs. Nearly every sample came with metadata listing a de-identified subject ID, COVID-19 status, age in years and sex. Overall study outcomes, separate from this receptor: How much clinical and demographic metadata was included differed by source and by participant, and the metadata was provided uncurated.

Taken from cysteine to phenylalanine, the CDR3 has 15 residues. Only the CDR3 DNA is retained, 45 bases long and in frame from the first base. The CDR1 and CDR2 encoded by the germline V gene are SGHTS and YDEGEE. V loses 5 bases at its end and J loses 3 bases; junction bases beyond the gene matches: 6. TCRbeta CDR3 regions were amplified from genomic DNA using the immunoSEQ Assay, a bias-controlled multiplex PCR. In the authors' own workflow: The number of nucleated cells in each sample was estimated by amplification of reference gene primers within the assay. Sequence reads were collapsed and filtered to measure the absolute abundance of every unique TCRbeta CDR3 rearrangement. For each sample, productive Simpson clonality was calculated by taking the square root of Simpson's diversity index across productive rearrangements. Not all clones reach the TCRdb copy of this immuneACCESS table, which keeps in-frame sequences only. Checked studies attribute under half of the gap to unresolved V genes and leave the rest unexplained. The V and J calls and clone size are taken from that table; D and trimming were inferred from the DNA. The sample table shows approximately 150,000 clones, and over 80% are seen once. Clones ranked in the top ten supply around 5.1% of the sample.

Input material: PBMCs or T cells enriched from blood (not recorded which). This clonotype was sampled from an older man who had been exposed to COVID-19. The rearranged chain carries TRBV5-8 and TRBJ2-2, with 8 central nucleotides matching TRBD2. For the CDR3, the sequence is CASSSGLVDTGELFF. The nucleotide sequence reads TGTGCCAGCAGTTCGGGACTAGTTGACACCGGGGAGCTGTTTTTT.